This TCR beta chain stems from a study of immune evolution from preneoplasia to lung adenocarcinoma. Background on the study: HLA loss of heterozygosity: roughly 6.6% AIS, under 19% MIA, roughly 35% ADC, none AAH. Study-wide results and caveats: From normal lung to invasive adenocarcinoma, top clone frequencies appeared to decrease.

Two lung cancer pathologists independently confirmed each histologic diagnosis. Generated by immunoSEQ multiplex PCR, the TCRdb table keeps only in-frame clones and is missing some. The table records approximately 15,000 clones, 85% of them present only once. About this clone: Antigen specificity is unknown.

CDR1 and CDR2 (germline): SGHAT, FQNNGV. The CDR3 sequence is 14 residues long. The ends lost 4 bases at V and 2 bases at J; junction bases unmatched: 3. Sequenced sample: FFPE lung adenocarcinoma in situ tissue. The genes are TRBV11-2 and TRBJ2-3; 7 nucleotides match TRBD1. The sequence was obtained from a donor at least 70 years old with lung adenocarcinoma. The CDR3 spells CASSYGQDTDTQYF. CDR3 bases: TGTGCCAGCAGCTACGGACAGGACACAGATACGCAGTATTTT.